The rows below give T cell receptor beta chains drawn from one sample of a study of T cell responses to AZD1222 COVID-19 vaccine. Sequencing was performed with immunoSEQ multiplex PCR; in TCRdb, only in-frame clones are kept and a portion is missing. In the table there are approximately 100,000 clones, 75% to 90% of which are singletons. The source was peripheral blood, collected on day 0 of AZD1222 vaccination. The receptors come from an adult in good health. Both conserved end residues are part of each CDR3. D genes are given only for firm matches. Clone size is shown for a subset of rows, as once, few, many or a class of expanded clone.

>TRBV4-1|TRBJ2-6|.|.|18
TGCGCCAGCAGCCAAGAGGGGACGATGTTTTCTGGGGCCAACGTCCTGACTTTC
CASSQEGTMFSGANVLTF
>TRBV18|TRBJ2-5|.|.|13
TGTGCCAGCTCCCTAGACAGACAAGAGACCCAGTACTTC
CASSLDRQETQYF
>TRBV14|TRBJ1-6|.|.|13
TGTGCCAGCAGCCAAGAACCTAATTCACCCCTCCACTTT
CASSQEPNSPLHF
>TRBV7-8|TRBJ2-7|.|.|13
TGTGCCAGCAGCCCCGGCTCAGGGTCCGAGCAGTACTTC
CASSPGSGSEQYF
>TRBV5-1|TRBJ2-2|.|.|14
TGCGCCAGCAGCGAAACAGGGTTCGCCGGGGAGCTGTTTTTT
CASSETGFAGELFF
>TRBV19|TRBJ1-6|.|.|17
TGTGCCAGTAGTATAGATGATGTCGGGTCGTGGAATTCACCCCTCCACTTT
CASSIDDVGSWNSPLHF
>TRBV12-3/TRBV12-4|TRBJ1-1|.|.|13
TGTGCCAGCAGCTCGGGCCGGAACACTGAAGCTTTCTTT
CASSSGRNTEAFF
>TRBV9|TRBJ1-5|.|.|14
TGTGCCAGCAGCGTAGATAGTAGCAATCAGCCCCAGCATTTT
CASSVDSSNQPQHF
>TRBV11-2|TRBJ1-2|TRBD1|.|14
TGTGCCAGCAGCCCCGGGACAGGGGCCAGTGGCTACACCTTC
CASSPGTGASGYTF
>TRBV11-2|TRBJ2-5|.|.|12
TGTGCCAGCACCCTCTCCGATGGGACCCAGTACTTC
CASTLSDGTQYF
>TRBV3-1/TRBV3-2|TRBJ1-2|TRBD1|.|14
TGTGCCAGCAGCCAACTTGACAGGGGAGATGGCTACACCTTC
CASSQLDRGDGYTF
>TRBV15|TRBJ2-1|TRBD2|.|14
TGTGCCACCAGCGAGACTAGCGGGATAAATGAGCAGTTCTTC
CATSETSGINEQFF
>TRBV28|TRBJ2-2|.|few|14
TGTGCCAGCAGGTCCCGGACAAATTCAGGGGAGCTGTTTTTT
CASRSRTNSGELFF
>TRBV19|TRBJ1-5|.|.|12
TGTGCCACGTCGGACAGAGCAGGGCCCCAGCATTTT
CATSDRAGPQHF
>TRBV5-1|TRBJ1-5|TRBD1|.|14
TGCGCCAGCAGCTTGGAGGGGGCTGGTCAGCCCCAGCATTTT
CASSLEGAGQPQHF
>TRBV7-6|TRBJ1-5|.|once|15
TGTGCCAGCAGCTTATTTGAGGCTAGCAATCAGCCCCAGCATTTT
CASSLFEASNQPQHF
>TRBV28|TRBJ2-7|.|.|14
TGTGCCAGCAGTCCCGGCTCTGCGATGGGTGAGCAGTACTTC
CASSPGSAMGEQYF
>TRBV6-5|TRBJ2-7|.|.|15
TGTGCCAGCAGTTACTCGAACTTAGGCAGCTACGAGCAGTACTTC
CASSYSNLGSYEQYF
>TRBV2|TRBJ2-5|TRBD2|once|14
TGTGCCAGCAGTGAAGCGGGAGGGCGAGAGACCCAGTACTTC
CASSEAGGRETQYF
>TRBV2|TRBJ1-1|.|.|14
TGTGCCAGCAGAGGACAGATACTGAACACTGAAGCTTTCTTT
CASRGQILNTEAFF
>TRBV11-3|TRBJ2-1|.|few|14
TGTGCCAGCAGCCCCGACCGATCGTACAATGAGCAGTTCTTC
CASSPDRSYNEQFF
>TRBV12-5|TRBJ2-1|.|.|12
TGTGCTAGCGCCTTACAGGGCAATGAGCAGTTCTTC
CASALQGNEQFF
>TRBV10-3|TRBJ2-1|.|.|15
TGTGCCATCAGTGAGCAGGACGGCTCCTACAATGAGCAGTTCTTC
CAISEQDGSYNEQFF
>TRBV10-3|TRBJ1-2|TRBD1|.|17
TGTGCCATCAGATCCGGCGCAGGGGGCCCCTCTAACTATGGCTACACCTTC
CAIRSGAGGPSNYGYTF
>TRBV7-2|TRBJ2-7|TRBD1|.|13
TGTGCCAGCAGCGGGGGACAGCACTACGAGCAGTACTTC
CASSGGQHYEQYF
>TRBV28|TRBJ1-1|TRBD1|.|14
TGTGCCAGCTATTCTAGGGACAGGGTTACTGAAGCTTTCTTT
CASYSRDRVTEAFF
>TRBV27|TRBJ2-5|.|.|14
TGTGCCAGCAGTTTATCGAACGGGCAAGAGACCCAGTACTTC
CASSLSNGQETQYF
>TRBV27|TRBJ2-5|.|few|18
TGTGCCAGCAGGAGGCGAGGACAGGGTTTGACTAGCATGGAGACCCAGTACTTC
CASRRRGQGLTSMETQYF
>TRBV3-1/TRBV3-2|TRBJ1-6|TRBD1|.|15
TGTGCCAGCAGCCAAGGGGGACAGACGAATTCACCCCTCCACTTT
CASSQGGQTNSPLHF
>TRBV6-2/TRBV6-3|TRBJ1-2|.|.|15
TGTGCCAGCAGTTCCCCAGGAGGACACCGATATGGCTACACCTTC
CASSSPGGHRYGYTF
>TRBV28|TRBJ1-5|.|.|15
TGTGCCAGCAGTGGACACGGAAACGGCAATCAGCCCCAGCATTTT
CASSGHGNGNQPQHF
>TRBV4-2|TRBJ1-1|.|.|13
TGTGCCAGCAGCCGCGAATTCAACACTGAAGCTTTCTTT
CASSREFNTEAFF